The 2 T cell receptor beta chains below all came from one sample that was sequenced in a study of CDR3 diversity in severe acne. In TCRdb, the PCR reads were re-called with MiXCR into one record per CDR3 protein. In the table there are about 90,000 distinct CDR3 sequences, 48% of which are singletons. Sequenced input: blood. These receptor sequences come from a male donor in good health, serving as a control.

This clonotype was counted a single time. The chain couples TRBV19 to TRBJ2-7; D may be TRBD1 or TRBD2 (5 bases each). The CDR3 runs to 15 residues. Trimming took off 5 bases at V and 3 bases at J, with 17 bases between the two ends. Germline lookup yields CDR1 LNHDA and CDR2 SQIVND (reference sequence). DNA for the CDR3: TGTGCCAGTAGTGATACCGGGACGGCTCTCTACGAGCAGTACTTC. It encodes CASSDTGTALYEQYF.

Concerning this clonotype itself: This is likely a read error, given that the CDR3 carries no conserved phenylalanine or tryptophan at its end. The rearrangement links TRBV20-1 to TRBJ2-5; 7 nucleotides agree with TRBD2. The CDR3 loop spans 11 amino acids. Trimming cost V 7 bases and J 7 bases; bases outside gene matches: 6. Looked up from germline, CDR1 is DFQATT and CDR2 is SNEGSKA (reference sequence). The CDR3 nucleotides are TGCAGTGTGGGCAGGGAGGGGACCCAGTACCTC. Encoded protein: CSVGREGTQYL.